Below, 9 T cell receptor beta chains from the same sample are listed, as sequenced in a study of blood T cells in healthy people across ages. A J-beta primer mix and a sample-barcoded 5' primer were used in a second PCR of about 6 to 12 cycles. MiXCR was run by TCRdb on the 5' RACE reads, yielding one entry per CDR3 protein. Altogether about 680,000 distinct CDR3 sequences are present, 49% being singletons, with the ten largest covering 25% to 35%. Sequenced sample: blood. These receptor sequences come from a woman aged 60 to 75 in good health.

The gene calls are TRBV28 and TRBJ1-4, with 7 bases matching TRBD1. The CDR3 totals 14 residues. Germline values: CDR1 MDHEN, CDR2 SYDVKM. V dropped 4 bases and J dropped 4; count of bases not matched to a gene: 3. The CDR3 DNA sequence: TGTGCCAGCAGTTGGACAGGAATTAATGAAAAACTGTTTTTT. Translating it yields CASSWTGINEKLFF.

This clonotype was recorded many times. The chain couples TRBV7-2 to TRBJ2-7; unclear D gene. This CDR3 region has 12 residues. Germline CDR1 is SGHTA and CDR2 is FQGNSA. Between the trimmed V and J ends, which lost 1 base and 4 bases, there was a span of 5 bases. The CDR3, as DNA: TGTGCCAGCAGCTTAGTCCGGTACGAGCAGTACTTC. Its translation: CASSLVRYEQYF.

This clonotype was detected a few times. The chain combines TRBV5-4 with TRBJ1-1; possible D gene TRBD1, 5 bases. Germline V CDR1 and CDR2: SGHNT, YYREEE (reference sequence). The V end was cut by 0 bases, the J end by 4 bases, with 16 bases between. This CDR3 contains 16 residues. This CDR3 is CASSLDPGTVSTEAFF. Here the CDR3 DNA reads TGTGCCAGCAGCTTGGACCCCGGGACGGTCAGCACTGAAGCTTTCTTT.

The chain carries TRBV6-4 and TRBJ1-1, with D possibly TRBD1 on 6 matching bases. V shed 5 bases and J shed 3 bases, with 10 bases lying between them. The V gene's germline CDR1 is MRHNA and CDR2 SNTAGT. This CDR3 is built from 13 residues. The DNA of the CDR3 is TGTGCCAGCAGTCAAAGACAGGACACTGAAGCTTTCTTT. Translation: CASSQRQDTEAFF.

V and J are TRBV6-5 and TRBJ2-7, with 8 bases aligning to TRBD1. Germline CDR1 is MNHEY and CDR2 is SVGAGI. After removal of 6 bases from V and 2 bases from J, the junction contained 9 bases not matched to a gene. The CDR3 has 15 residues. CDR3 residues: CASRDETGATYEQYF. Written as DNA, the CDR3 is TGTGCCAGCAGGGACGAGACAGGGGCTACCTACGAGCAGTACTTC.

V usage is TRBV6-6 and J usage is TRBJ2-3; maybe TRBD1 (5 bases). The CDR3 totals 14 residues. The germline V and J ends were trimmed by 4 bases and 2 bases, with 10 bases remaining between them. Germline V gene sequence: CDR1 MNHNY, CDR2 SVGAGI (reference sequence). CDR3 coding DNA: TGTGCCAGCAGTTGGGGCAGTACCACAGATACGCAGTATTTT. It is translated as CASSWGSTTDTQYF.

V is TRBV6-1 and J is TRBJ2-3; 15 nucleotides line up with TRBD2. Per the germline V gene, CDR1 is MNHNS and CDR2 is SASEGT. This CDR3 is built from 18 residues. The CDR3 is CATSSRTSGRDRTDTQYF. The CDR3 DNA follows: TGTGCTACAAGTTCGCGGACTAGCGGGAGGGATCGCACAGATACGCAGTATTTT.

This chain links TRBV6-5 with TRBJ2-1; TRBD2 agrees at 11 bases. CDR3 length: 15 residues. V lost 7 bases, J lost 6 bases, and 8 bases stayed unmatched. Germline CDR1 and CDR2: MNHEY and SVGAGI. The CDR3 sequence: CASKPLAGVFNEQFF. The DNA of the CDR3 is TGTGCCAGCAAGCCACTAGCGGGAGTTTTCAATGAGCAGTTCTTC.

This clonotype has just a few counts. The rearrangement uses TRBV12-3 or TRBV12-4 and TRBJ1-6; D unclear. The CDR3 runs 15 residues. V was shortened by 1 base and J by 10 bases, with 14 bases between the two germline ends. Here the CDR3 reads CASSLVGNARSPLHF. Here the CDR3 DNA reads TGTGCCAGCAGTTTAGTGGGGAACGCTCGATCACCCCTCCACTTT.